This T cell receptor (beta chain) was captured by sequencing in a study of T cells after yellow fever vaccination. Study results and caveats: Most clones from primary vaccination were detected again post-booster (roughly 95% CD4, about 85% CD8). A small proportion of clonotypes was detected in both the CD4 and CD8 compartments.

TCRdb re-called the 5' RACE reads through MiXCR, storing one row per CDR3 protein. The sample shows tens of thousands of distinct CDR3 sequences, less than 7% of them seen only once. In this sample, this clonotype turned up many times. The CDR3 has 16 residues. The germline CDR1 and CDR2 sequences are SGHDT and YYEEEE. The junction had 10 bases not matched to a gene; V was cut back by 0 bases and J by 5 bases. This sample comprised PBMCs, either bulk or a sorted T-cell subset (CD4+, CD8+, memory, or dextramer-sorted; not recorded which), obtained 15 days after the yellow fever booster vaccination. The chain uses TRBV5-6 and TRBJ2-7; 8 bases are a match to TRBD2. This TCR derives from a man aged 25-45 years who received the YFV17D yellow fever vaccine. DNA for the CDR3: TGTGCCAGCAGCTTGGGATCTATAGGACTAGCTGACGAGCAGTACTTC. Translating it yields CASSLGSIGLADEQYF.